Shown below are 20 T cell receptor beta chains from a single sample sequenced in a study of shared clonotypes between healthy human individuals. Sequencing used immunoSEQ multiplex PCR; TCRdb keeps in-frame clones, though not all of them. This sample has roughly 2 million clones; 90% to 97% occur once, and the top ten carry around 0.13%. Sample: naive CD4+ T cells sorted from blood. Regarding subset: CD45RA+ positively selected. Receptor source: a man between 18 and 29 years old in good health.

With regard to this clone: This same CDR3 is encoded by further DNA sequences in the sample. The rearrangement uses TRBV7-3 and TRBJ2-5, with TRBD1 matching over 7 bases. The CDR3 totals 13 residues. Trimming cost V 5 bases and J 2 bases; bases outside gene matches: 2. The germline V gene has CDR1 SGHTA and CDR2 FQGTGA. In DNA form, the CDR3 reads TGTGCCAGCAGCCGGGGACAGCAAGAGACCCAGTACTTC. Translating it yields CASSRGQQETQYF.

V and J are TRBV29-1 and TRBJ1-3; TRBD1 is a possible D gene (6 bases). The CDR3 contains 14 residues. Trimming pared 6 bases from V and 4 bases from J, leaving 16 bases between. Germline CDR1 is SQVTM and CDR2 is ANQGSEA. Here the CDR3 DNA reads TGCAGCGTCGAGAACAGGGAAGCGGGAAACACCATATATTTT. Residues: CSVENREAGNTIYF.

As to this clone: One end of the junction is discordant with germline, which a read error may explain. The CDR3 DNA follows: TGTGCCAGCGGCCAAGTTCCGGGGGGGAACAAAAACATTCAGTACTTC. Translation gives CASGQVPGGNKNIQYF. J is TRBJ2-4 and V is TRBV14; 8 positions agree with TRBD2. The CDR3 has 16 residues. CDR1 is SGHDN, CDR2 FVKESK, per germline. The full variable domain, in which reference TRBV14 and TRBJ2-4 provide the parts outside the CDR3, is EAGVTQFPSHSVIEKGQTVTLRCDPISGHDNLYWYRRVMGKEIKFLLHFVKESKQDESGMPNNRFLAERTGGTYSTLKVQPAELEDSGVYFCASGQVPGGNKNIQYFGAGTRLSVL.

The rearrangement uses TRBV5-1 and TRBJ2-7, with 9 bases that match TRBD2. This CDR3 comprises 14 residues. Germline V gene data show CDR1 as SGHRS and CDR2 as YFSETQ. Trimming took 3 bases from V and 5 from J; bases not matched to a gene: 6. The CDR3 bases are TGCGCCAGCAGCTCGAATAGCGGGAGAAACGAGCAGTACTTC. This gives the protein CASSSNSGRNEQYF.

This chain uses TRBV7-9 with TRBJ2-1; D possibly uses TRBD1 or TRBD2 (5 bases each). Germline values: CDR1 SEHNR, CDR2 FQNEAQ (reference sequence). This CDR3 has 12 amino acids. Trimming left V 5 bases short and J 8 bases short, with 10 bases between. The CDR3 nucleotides read TGTGCCAGCAGCGGGCTGGGGGATGAGCAGTTCTTC. Protein product: CASSGLGDEQFF.

The chain employs TRBV28 and TRBJ1-5, with D unclear. The germline gives CDR1 MDHEN, CDR2 SYDVKM. This CDR3 region has 13 residues. Trimming took off 5 bases at V and 6 bases at J, with 11 bases between the two ends. In DNA form, the CDR3 reads TGTGCCAGCAGTGAGGAACGAAGTCAGCCCCAGCATTTT. Its translation: CASSEERSQPQHF.

This clone came up once. V is TRBV10-3 and J is TRBJ2-3, with D tentatively TRBD2 (7 bases). Germline V gene data show CDR1 as ENHRY and CDR2 as SYGVKD. The V end was cut by 4 bases, the J end by 4 bases, with 15 bases between. The CDR3 is 15 amino acids. CDR3 region: CAISARGGPADTQYF. Here the CDR3 DNA reads TGTGCCATCAGTGCAAGGGGGGGGCCTGCAGATACGCAGTATTTT.

The chain links TRBV25-1 to TRBJ2-5; no definite D call. Germline V gene data show CDR1 as MGHDK and CDR2 as SYGVNS. CDR3 length equals 11 residues. V lost 5 bases and J 4 bases, leaving 5 bases between the germline ends. Written as DNA, the CDR3 is TGTGCCAGCAGTTTGATAGAGACCCAGTACTTC. Translated, it gives CASSLIETQYF.

This clone appeared once. The J gene is TRBJ1-1, the V gene TRBV2; tentative D call: TRBD1 (6 bases). Germline V CDR1 and CDR2: SNHLY, FYNNEI. Deletions cut 1 base from V and 2 bases from J, with 20 bases between. The CDR3 sequence is 18 residues long. This CDR3 reads CASSEGQGNRYVNTEAFF. The CDR3 coding sequence is TGTGCCAGCAGTGAAGGGCAGGGGAATAGATATGTTAACACTGAAGCTTTCTTT.

The chain has TRBV21-1 and TRBJ1-6; the table gives TRBD1 as D, unverified against the DNA. TRBV21-1 is designated a pseudogene. The CDR3 runs 17 residues. CDR3 in amino acids: CASSGSGGRVDNSPLHF. The CDR3 DNA follows: TGTGCCAGCAGCGGAAGTGGGGGCCGAGTAGATAATTCACCCCTCCACTTT.

The chain employs TRBV10-3 and TRBJ2-2; 11 nucleotides align to TRBD2. This CDR3 comprises 16 residues. J gave up 4 bases and V 5 bases, and 6 bases lay outside the gene matches. CDR1 is ENHRY and CDR2 is SYGVKD in the germline V gene. This CDR3 reads CAISLSGRASTGELFF. The CDR3, as DNA: TGTGCCATCAGTCTTAGCGGGAGGGCGTCCACCGGGGAGCTGTTTTTT.

The chain is built from TRBV30 and TRBJ2-7; D may match TRBD1 or TRBD2 (7 bases each). Germline values: CDR1 GTSNPN, CDR2 SVGIG (reference sequence). The CDR3 runs to 15 residues. Deletions cut 0 bases from V and 3 bases from J, with 15 bases between. The DNA for the CDR3 is TGTGCCTGGAGTGTAATCAGGGGGGGAAACTACGAGCAGTACTTC. Amino acid sequence: CAWSVIRGGNYEQYF.

The chain has TRBV18 and TRBJ1-1; no definite D call. From germline, CDR1 is KGHSH and CDR2 LQKENI. Trimming removed 1 base from V and 1 base from J, with 10 bases in between. CDR3 length equals 15 residues. This CDR3 reads CASSPLGWGNTEAFF. For the CDR3, the DNA is TGTGCCAGCTCACCACTGGGGTGGGGGAACACTGAAGCTTTCTTT.

The chain carries TRBV5-1 and TRBJ2-2, with 8 bases that match TRBD2. This CDR3 has 15 amino acids. With 6 bases clipped from V and 4 bases from J, the junction kept 8 bases outside the gene matches. The germline V gene encodes CDR1 SGHRS and CDR2 YFSETQ. In DNA, the CDR3 is TGCGCCAGCACAACGGGAGGGCCGAGCACCGGGGAGCTGTTTTTT. It codes for CASTTGGPSTGELFF.

The chain is built from TRBV5-4 and TRBJ2-2; TRBD1 matches at 9 bases. The CDR3 is made up of 16 amino acids. Germline CDR1 and CDR2: SGHNT and YYREEE (reference sequence). V trimming: 4 bases; J trimming: 6 bases; junction bases outside the gene matches: 10. The CDR3 nucleotides read TGTGCCAGCAGCCCTGGGGACAGGGTAAGGGCCGGGGAGCTGTTTTTT. Translating it yields CASSPGDRVRAGELFF. Combining the CDR3 with reference TRBV5-4 and TRBJ2-2 gives the whole variable domain ETGVTQSPTHLIKTRGQQVTLRCSSQSGHNTVSWYQQALGQGPQFIFQYYREEENGRGNFPPRFSGLQFPNYSSELNVNALELDDSALYLCASSPGDRVRAGELFFGEGSRLTVL.

V usage is TRBV6-4 and J usage is TRBJ2-7, with D possibly being TRBD1 or TRBD2 (5 bases each). The CDR3 sequence is 13 residues long. The germline gives CDR1 MRHNA, CDR2 SNTAGT. With 0 bases removed from V and 8 bases from J, the gap between germline ends came to 11 bases. CDR3 DNA: TGTGCCAGCAGTGACTCATCAGGGACGAAGCAGTACTTC. Protein product: CASSDSSGTKQYF.

Regarding this clone: Other DNA sequences in the same sample also yield this CDR3. This chain connects TRBV2 to TRBJ1-1, with D uncertain. Germline lookup yields CDR1 SNHLY and CDR2 FYNNEI. V was trimmed by 2 bases and J by 0 bases, leaving 4 bases between them. CDR3 length equals 13 residues. The CDR3 is CASSEHMNTEAFF. Here the CDR3 DNA reads TGTGCCAGCAGTGAACACATGAACACTGAAGCTTTCTTT.

The rearrangement joins TRBV10-3 to TRBJ2-1, with 15 bases identical to TRBD2. The V gene end was trimmed by 4 bases and the J gene end by 4 bases; junction bases not matched to a gene: 2. The CDR3 covers 16 residues. From germline, CDR1 is ENHRY and CDR2 SYGVKD. DNA for the CDR3: TGTGCCATCAGTGCGGGACTAGCGGGGGGTTACAATGAGCAGTTCTTC. It specifies CAISAGLAGGYNEQFF.

The chain is built from TRBV27 and TRBJ1-2, with 8 bases lining up with TRBD1. There are 13 residues in the CDR3. Unmatched junction bases numbered 13, after V lost 5 bases and J lost 14 bases. The germline V gene has CDR1 MNHEY and CDR2 SMNVEV (reference sequence). CDR3 residues: CASSPNYQGAGTF. The CDR3 DNA reads as TGTGCCAGCAGTCCTAACTACCAGGGGGCAGGGACCTTC.

This chain joins TRBV6-6 and TRBJ1-1; D gene unclear. V gave up 0 bases and J gave up 4 bases, with 15 bases separating them. Germline V gene data show CDR1 as MNHNY and CDR2 as SVGAGI (reference sequence). This CDR3 has 16 amino acids. The CDR3 region has the DNA TGTGCCAGCAGTTACTCTTCGGGAACTTCGAGCACTGAAGCTTTCTTT. Its protein is CASSYSSGTSSTEAFF.